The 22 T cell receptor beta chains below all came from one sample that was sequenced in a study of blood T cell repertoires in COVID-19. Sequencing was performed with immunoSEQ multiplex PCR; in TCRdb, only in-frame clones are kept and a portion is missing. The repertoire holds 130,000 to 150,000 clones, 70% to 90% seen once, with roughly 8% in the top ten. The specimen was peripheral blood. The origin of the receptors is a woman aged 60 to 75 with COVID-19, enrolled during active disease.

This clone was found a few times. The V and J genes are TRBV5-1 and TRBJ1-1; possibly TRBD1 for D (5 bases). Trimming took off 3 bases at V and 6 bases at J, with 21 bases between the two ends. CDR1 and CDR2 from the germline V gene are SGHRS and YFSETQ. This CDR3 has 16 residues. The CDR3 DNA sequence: TGCGCCAGCAGCTCGGGGCGGGGTAGTGACTTCGCTGAAGCTTTCTTT. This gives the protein CASSSGRGSDFAEAFF. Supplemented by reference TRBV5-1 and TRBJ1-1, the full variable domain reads KAGVTQTPRYLIKTRGQQVTLSCSPISGHRSVSWYQQTPGQGLQFLFEYFSETQRNKGNFPGRFSGRQFSNSRSEMNVSTLELGDSALYLCASSSGRGSDFAEAFFGQGTRLTVV.

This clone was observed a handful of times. For the CDR3, the DNA is TGTGCCAGTGCTGAGGGGGTCCGCTACAATGAGCAGTTCTTC. It codes for CASAEGVRYNEQFF. The chain couples TRBV27 to TRBJ2-1; D possibly corresponds to TRBD1 (6 bases). This CDR3 is 14 amino acids long. CDR1 is MNHEY, CDR2 SMNVEV, per germline (reference sequence). With 9 bases removed from V and 3 bases from J, the gap between germline ends came to 15 bases.

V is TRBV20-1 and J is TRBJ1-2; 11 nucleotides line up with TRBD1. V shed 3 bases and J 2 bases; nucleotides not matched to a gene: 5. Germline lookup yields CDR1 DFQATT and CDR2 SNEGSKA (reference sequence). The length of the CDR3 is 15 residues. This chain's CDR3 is CSASRDRGLNYGYTF. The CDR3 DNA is TGCAGTGCTAGTAGGGACAGGGGGTTAAACTATGGCTACACCTTC.

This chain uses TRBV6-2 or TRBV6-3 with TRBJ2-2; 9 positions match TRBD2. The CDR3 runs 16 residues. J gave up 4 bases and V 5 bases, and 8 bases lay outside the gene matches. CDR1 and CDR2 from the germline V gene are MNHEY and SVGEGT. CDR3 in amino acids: CASSTRGSGGTGELFF. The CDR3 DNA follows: TGTGCCAGCAGTACCCGGGGTAGCGGGGGCACCGGGGAGCTGTTTTTT.

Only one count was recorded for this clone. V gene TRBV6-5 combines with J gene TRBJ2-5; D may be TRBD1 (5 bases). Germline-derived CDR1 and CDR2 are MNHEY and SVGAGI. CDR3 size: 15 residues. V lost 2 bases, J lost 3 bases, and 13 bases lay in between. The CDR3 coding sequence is TGTGCCAGCAGTTACACATCTCAGGGTGAAGAGACCCAGTACTTC. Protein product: CASSYTSQGEETQYF.

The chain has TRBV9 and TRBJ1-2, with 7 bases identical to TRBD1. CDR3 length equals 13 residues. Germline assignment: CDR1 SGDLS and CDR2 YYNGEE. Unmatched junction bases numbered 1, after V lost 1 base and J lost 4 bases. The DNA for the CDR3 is TGTGCCAGCAGCGTACCAGGGGGCTATGGCTACACCTTC. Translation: CASSVPGGYGYTF.

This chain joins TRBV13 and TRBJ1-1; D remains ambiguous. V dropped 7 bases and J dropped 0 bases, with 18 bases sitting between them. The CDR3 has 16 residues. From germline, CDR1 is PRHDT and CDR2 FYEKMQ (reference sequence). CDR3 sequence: CASTPRESQMNTEAFF. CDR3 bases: TGTGCCAGCACCCCTAGGGAGTCTCAGATGAACACTGAAGCTTTCTTT.

The CDR3 bases are TGTGCCACCCATCAGGGGGGCCGGCGCACTGAAGCTTTCTTT. Its translation is CATHQGGRRTEAFF. The chain joins TRBV19 to TRBJ1-1, with TRBD1 identical over 7 bases. J lost 4 bases, V lost 10 bases, and 12 bases had no gene match. The CDR3 runs 14 residues. Germline lookup yields CDR1 LNHDA and CDR2 SQIVND (reference sequence).

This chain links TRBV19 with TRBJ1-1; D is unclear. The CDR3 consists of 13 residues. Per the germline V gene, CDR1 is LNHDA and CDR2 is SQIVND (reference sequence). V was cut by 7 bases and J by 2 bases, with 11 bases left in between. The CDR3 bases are TGTGCCAGTACCCTTCTACCAAACACTGAAGCTTTCTTT. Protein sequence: CASTLLPNTEAFF.

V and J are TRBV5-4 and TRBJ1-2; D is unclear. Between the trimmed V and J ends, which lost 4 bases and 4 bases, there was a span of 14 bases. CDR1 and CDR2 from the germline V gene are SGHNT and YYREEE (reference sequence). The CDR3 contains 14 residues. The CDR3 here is CASSSGPEGYGYTF. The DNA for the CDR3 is TGTGCCAGCAGCAGCGGGCCTGAGGGCTATGGCTACACCTTC.

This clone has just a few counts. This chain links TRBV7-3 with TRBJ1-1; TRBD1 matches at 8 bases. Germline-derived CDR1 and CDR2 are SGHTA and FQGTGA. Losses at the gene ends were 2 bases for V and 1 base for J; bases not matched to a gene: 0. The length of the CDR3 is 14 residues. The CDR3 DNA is TGTGCCAGCAGCTTAGGGACAGGGAACACTGAAGCTTTCTTT. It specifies CASSLGTGNTEAFF.

Here the CDR3 reads CAIRDPGTSNYEQYF. CDR3 DNA: TGTGCCATCAGGGACCCCGGGACTAGCAACTACGAGCAGTACTTC. V and J are TRBV10-3 and TRBJ2-7; 9 positions match TRBD2. Germline V CDR1 and CDR2: ENHRY, SYGVKD. The length of the CDR3 is 15 residues. V shed 6 bases, J shed 3 bases, and the junction held 9 bases outside the gene matches.

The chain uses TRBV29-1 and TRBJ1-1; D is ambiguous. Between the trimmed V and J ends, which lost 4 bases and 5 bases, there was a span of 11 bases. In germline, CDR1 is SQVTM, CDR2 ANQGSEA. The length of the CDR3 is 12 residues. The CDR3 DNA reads TGCAGCGTTGTGCCGGGGTGGACTGAAGCTTTCTTT. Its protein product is CSVVPGWTEAFF.

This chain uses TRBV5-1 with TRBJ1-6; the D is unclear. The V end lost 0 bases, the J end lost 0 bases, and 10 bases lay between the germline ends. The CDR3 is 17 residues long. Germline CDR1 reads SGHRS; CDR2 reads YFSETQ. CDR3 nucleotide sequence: TGCGCCAGCAGCTTGGGGTCCTTGAGCTCCTATAATTCACCCCTCCACTTT. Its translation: CASSLGSLSSYNSPLHF.

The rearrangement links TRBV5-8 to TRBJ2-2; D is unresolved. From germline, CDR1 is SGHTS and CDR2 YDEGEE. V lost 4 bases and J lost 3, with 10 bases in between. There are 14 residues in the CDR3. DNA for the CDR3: TGTGCCAGCAGCCGATATAGAGACACCGGGGAGCTGTTTTTT. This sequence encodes CASSRYRDTGELFF. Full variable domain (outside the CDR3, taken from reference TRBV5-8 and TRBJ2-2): EAGVTQSPTHLIKTRGQQATLRCSPISGHTSVYWYQQALGLGLQFLLWYDEGEERNRGNFPPRFSGRQFPNYSSELNVNALELEDSALYLCASSRYRDTGELFFGEGSRLTVL.

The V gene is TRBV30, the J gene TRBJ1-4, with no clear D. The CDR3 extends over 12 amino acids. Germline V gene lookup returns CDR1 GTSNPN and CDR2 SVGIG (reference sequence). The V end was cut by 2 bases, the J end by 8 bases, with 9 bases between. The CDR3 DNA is TGTGCCTGGAGTAGCCTGAGGGAAAAACTGTTTTTT. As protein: CAWSSLREKLFF.

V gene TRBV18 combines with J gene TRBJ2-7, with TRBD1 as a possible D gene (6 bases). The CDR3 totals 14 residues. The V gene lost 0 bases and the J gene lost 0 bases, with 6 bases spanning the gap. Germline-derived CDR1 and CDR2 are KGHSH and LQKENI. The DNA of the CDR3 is TGTGCCAGCTCACCACCGGGACACTCCTACGAGCAGTACTTC. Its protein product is CASSPPGHSYEQYF.

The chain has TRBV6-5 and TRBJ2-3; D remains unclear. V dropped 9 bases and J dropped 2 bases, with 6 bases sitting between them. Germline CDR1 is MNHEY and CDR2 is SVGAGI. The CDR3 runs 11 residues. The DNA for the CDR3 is TGTGCCAGTGCGAACACAGATACGCAGTATTTT. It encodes CASANTDTQYF.

The CDR3, as DNA: TGCAGCGTGGGTCGGGGCTATGGCTACACCTTC. Its translation: CSVGRGYGYTF. The chain uses TRBV29-1 and TRBJ1-2; the D is unclear. With 6 bases removed from V and 4 bases from J, the gap between germline ends came to 9 bases. The CDR3 extends over 11 amino acids. Germline CDR1 SQVTM, CDR2 ANQGSEA.

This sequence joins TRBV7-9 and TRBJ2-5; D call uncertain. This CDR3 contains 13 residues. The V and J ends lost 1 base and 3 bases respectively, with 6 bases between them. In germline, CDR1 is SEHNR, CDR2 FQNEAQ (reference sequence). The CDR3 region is CASSLGAKETQYF. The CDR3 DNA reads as TGTGCCAGCAGCTTAGGGGCCAAAGAGACCCAGTACTTC.

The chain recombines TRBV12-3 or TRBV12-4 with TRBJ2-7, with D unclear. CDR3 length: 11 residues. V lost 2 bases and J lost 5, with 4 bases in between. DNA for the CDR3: TGTGCCAGCAGTTTATTCGACGAGCAGTACTTC. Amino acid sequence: CASSLFDEQYF.

The CDR3 loop reads CASSSRSASNEKLFF. The CDR3 nucleotides read TGTGCCAGCAGTTCCCGGAGTGCGTCTAATGAAAAACTGTTTTTT. The gene calls are TRBV6-2 or TRBV6-3 and TRBJ1-4; D not resolved. The length of the CDR3 is 15 residues. Germline assignment: CDR1 MNHEY and CDR2 SVGEGT. Trimming left V 4 bases short and J 3 bases short, with 12 bases between.